The 14 T cell receptor beta chains in this list originate from one sample, sequenced in a study of blood T cells in healthy people across ages. Primers used in a second PCR of roughly 7 to 12 cycles were a sample-barcoded 5' primer and a J-beta primer mix. One entry per CDR3 protein, called by TCRdb with MiXCR from the 5' RACE reads. This sample has about 1,400,000 distinct CDR3 sequences; approximately 38% occur once, and the top ten carry 7% to 9.5%. Input material: blood. These receptors were collected from a woman in her late teens or twenties in good health.

The rearrangement uses TRBV20-1 and TRBJ1-2; 9 nucleotides match TRBD1. The CDR3 extends over 14 amino acids. The germline V gene has CDR1 DFQATT and CDR2 SNEGSKA (reference sequence). CDR3 in DNA: TGCGGGGGACCACAGGGGGCGGCTAACTATGGCTACACCTTC. Its protein product is CGGPQGAANYGYTF.

The J gene is TRBJ2-7, the V gene TRBV30, with TRBD2 matching 8 bases. Trimming cost V 1 base and J 4 bases; bases outside gene matches: 6. From germline, CDR1 is GTSNPN and CDR2 SVGIG (reference sequence). The length of the CDR3 is 14 residues. The CDR3 DNA reads TGTGCCTGGAGTGGACTAGCGACGCAGTACGAGCAGTACTTC. Translation gives CAWSGLATQYEQYF.

The chain has TRBV5-1 and TRBJ2-3, with 10 nucleotides matching TRBD2. This CDR3 region has 16 residues. Germline V gene data show CDR1 as SGHRS and CDR2 as YFSETQ. V shed 3 bases and J 2 bases; nucleotides not matched to a gene: 6. The CDR3 coding sequence is TGCGCCAGCAGCTCCGGGACTAGCGCTGACACAGATACGCAGTATTTT. Translation: CASSSGTSADTDTQYF.

There are a few counts of this clonotype. The rearrangement joins TRBV6-5 to TRBJ2-7; 9 bases fit TRBD1. CDR3 length equals 13 residues. Germline trimming cut 8 bases from V and 3 bases from J; bases unmatched to any gene: 5. Germline CDR1 reads MNHEY; CDR2 reads SVGAGI. The CDR3 sequence: CASARDRDYEQYF. The CDR3 DNA sequence: TGTGCCAGCGCCCGGGACAGGGACTACGAGCAGTACTTC.

This clonotype was counted a few times. The gene calls are TRBV14 and TRBJ2-7; no reliable D call. V was cut by 6 bases and J by 2 bases, with 8 bases left in between. The germline V gene encodes CDR1 SGHDN and CDR2 FVKESK. The CDR3 runs to 12 residues. The DNA for the CDR3 is TGTGCCAGCAGATGGGTAACCTACGAGCAGTACTTC. This codes for CASRWVTYEQYF.

The count of this clonotype is one. The rearrangement joins TRBV6-2 or TRBV6-3 to TRBJ1-5; 7 bases map to TRBD1. Unmatched junction bases numbered 5, after V lost 4 bases and J lost 2 bases. Germline V gene data show CDR1 as MNHEY and CDR2 as SVGEGT. This CDR3 region has 15 residues. For the CDR3, the DNA is TGTGCCAGCAGTTCGAGGGGGCATGGCAATCAGCCCCAGCATTTT. It encodes CASSSRGHGNQPQHF.

The J gene is TRBJ2-1, the V gene TRBV9; TRBD2 might be the D (7 bases). V was clipped by 3 bases and J by 7 bases, with 14 bases between them. There are 14 residues in the CDR3. The germline gives CDR1 SGDLS, CDR2 YYNGEE. CDR3 region: CASSEGGRANEQFF. The CDR3 nucleotides read TGTGCCAGCAGCGAGGGGGGGCGAGCAAATGAGCAGTTCTTC.

This clonotype was counted only a few times. The chain employs TRBV11-2 and TRBJ2-3, with 7 bases lining up with TRBD2. This CDR3 spans 16 amino acids. CDR1 SGHAT and CDR2 FQNNGV come from the germline V gene. J was trimmed by 2 bases and V by 1 base; bases with no gene match: 6. The chain's CDR3 is CASSLVSSGYTDTQYF. The CDR3, as DNA: TGTGCCAGCAGCTTAGTCTCTAGCGGATACACAGATACGCAGTATTTT.

This clonotype has more than one count but fewer than ten. This chain joins TRBV29-1 and TRBJ2-1, with 11 bases fitting TRBD2. CDR1 and CDR2 (germline): SQVTM, ANQGSEA. Germline trimming cut 7 bases from V and 7 bases from J; bases unmatched to any gene: 9. The CDR3 consists of 14 residues. In nucleotides, the CDR3 is TGCAGCGGGAGTAGCGGGGGGGCCGGGAATGAGCAGTTCTTC. Translating gives CSGSSGGAGNEQFF.

This clonotype was seen once. This chain links TRBV30 with TRBJ1-6; D gene ambiguous. CDR1 is GTSNPN, CDR2 SVGIG, per germline (reference sequence). The V gene lost 5 bases and the J gene lost 8 bases, with 10 bases spanning the gap. The CDR3 contains 12 residues. CDR3 sequence (DNA): TGTGCCTGGGGAGCCTCCTATTCACCCCTCCACTTT. Encoded protein: CAWGASYSPLHF.

The chain is built from TRBV9 and TRBJ1-4, with 8 bases aligning to TRBD1. CDR3 length: 15 residues. V shed 0 bases, J shed 5 bases, and the junction held 3 bases outside the gene matches. Germline V gives CDR1 SGDLS, CDR2 YYNGEE. The DNA for the CDR3 is TGTGCCAGCAGCGTAGCGACAGGGGAAAATGAAAAACTGTTTTTT. The encoded protein is CASSVATGENEKLFF.

This clonotype was seen a handful of times. The chain is built from TRBV28 and TRBJ2-5; 9 bases agree with TRBD2. The CDR3 runs to 14 residues. Losses at the gene ends were 5 bases for V and 4 bases for J; bases not matched to a gene: 5. Germline assignment: CDR1 MDHEN and CDR2 SYDVKM. Here the CDR3 reads CASSPIAGVETQYF. CDR3 nucleotide sequence: TGTGCCAGCAGTCCAATAGCGGGAGTAGAGACCCAGTACTTC.

This clonotype was found many times. This chain uses TRBV4-2 with TRBJ2-7; 7 bases are a match to TRBD2. Germline V gives CDR1 LGHNA, CDR2 YNFKEQ. The CDR3 spans 16 residues. The trim removed 2 bases at V and 2 bases at J, leaving 9 bases unmatched. This CDR3 reads CASSQSLSGTPYEQYF. CDR3 nucleotides: TGTGCCAGCAGCCAATCTCTCAGCGGGACTCCCTACGAGCAGTACTTC.

The CDR3, as DNA: TGTGCCAGCAGCTTTCTGGCGGGATTAGAAGAGACCCAGTACTTC. Its protein is CASSFLAGLEETQYF. The chain has TRBV5-5 and TRBJ2-5; TRBD2 might be the D (6 bases). V lost 2 bases and J 3 bases, leaving 14 bases between the germline ends. The CDR3 spans 15 residues. Germline V gene lookup returns CDR1 SGHKS and CDR2 YYEKEE (reference sequence).